Presented here are 28 T cell receptor beta chains from one specimen sequenced in a study of T cell responses to AZD1222 COVID-19 vaccine. Only in-frame clones appear in the TCRdb table, and some are missing; sequencing was by immunoSEQ multiplex PCR. The sample consists of 100,000 to 120,000 clones, roughly 88% of them appearing once. The source was peripheral blood, collected 28 days after the second AZD1222 dose. The receptors stem from an adult who received the AZD1222 COVID-19 vaccine.

CDR3 sequence (DNA): TGTGCCAGCAGAGGTCGGGAAAAACTGTTTTTT. It codes for CASRGREKLFF. V gene TRBV12-3 or TRBV12-4 combines with J gene TRBJ1-4; D gene unclear. Trimming stripped 6 bases from V and 8 bases from J, with 7 bases between. This CDR3 is 11 amino acids long.

The table lists this clone with a count of one. The chain recombines TRBV7-7 with TRBJ2-2; 10 nucleotides align to TRBD2. The V gene's germline CDR1 is SSHAT and CDR2 FNYEAQ (reference sequence). This CDR3 contains 16 residues. Trimming removed 3 bases from V and 1 base from J; junction bases left unmatched: 2. CDR3 residues: CASSFLAGGNTGELFF. The CDR3 DNA is TGTGCCAGCAGCTTCTTAGCGGGGGGGAACACCGGGGAGCTGTTTTTT.

The genes are TRBV15 and TRBJ2-3; D is unclear. The CDR3 has 15 amino acids. Deletions cut 1 base from V and 6 bases from J, with 14 bases between. In germline, CDR1 is LNHNV, CDR2 YYDKDF (reference sequence). The CDR3, as DNA: TGTGCCACCAGCAGAGGCCAGGTTGAAGCGGATACGCAGTATTTT. Its translation: CATSRGQVEADTQYF.

The rearrangement links TRBV3-1 (or the pseudogene TRBV3-2) to TRBJ2-5, with no clear D. CDR1 and CDR2 from the germline V gene are LGHDT and YNNKEL (reference sequence). V lost 1 base, J lost 4 bases, and 7 bases lay in between. The CDR3 runs 13 residues. The CDR3 nucleotides read TGTGCCAGCAGCCAAGCTGGGTCAGAGACCCAGTACTTC. Amino acid sequence: CASSQAGSETQYF.

This clone was observed a single time. This chain uses TRBV4-2 with TRBJ1-2; D might be TRBD1 (5 bases). The CDR3 contains 15 residues. Germline V lookup: CDR1 LGHNA, CDR2 YNFKEQ. V lost 0 bases and J lost 2, with 10 bases in between. The DNA for the CDR3 is TGTGCCAGCAGCCAAGATCCGACAGTCAACTATGGCTACACCTTC. Translation gives CASSQDPTVNYGYTF.

The V call is TRBV2, the J call TRBJ1-1; tentative D call: TRBD1 (6 bases). This CDR3 has 15 residues. Germline V gives CDR1 SNHLY, CDR2 FYNNEI. The V and J ends lost 7 bases and 0 bases respectively, with 15 bases between them. The CDR3 sequence: CASKRLGGLNTEAFF. The CDR3 DNA sequence: TGTGCCAGCAAGAGACTAGGGGGATTGAACACTGAAGCTTTCTTT.

The chain carries TRBV19 and TRBJ2-1, with a tentative D call TRBD1 (6 bases). V was trimmed by 3 bases and J by 7 bases, leaving 13 bases between them. This CDR3 has 14 amino acids. CDR1 is LNHDA, CDR2 SQIVND, per germline (reference sequence). CDR3 in amino acids: CASSIDPGVNEQFF. The CDR3 DNA is TGTGCCAGTAGTATCGATCCAGGGGTTAATGAGCAGTTCTTC.

V and J are TRBV5-1 and TRBJ1-4; TRBD1 matches at 9 bases. The V gene end was trimmed by 5 bases and the J gene end by 0 bases; junction bases not matched to a gene: 5. Per the germline V gene, CDR1 is SGHRS and CDR2 is YFSETQ. The CDR3 loop spans 16 amino acids. CDR3 amino acids: CASRSTGGSTNEKLFF. In nucleotides, the CDR3 is TGCGCCAGCAGATCGACAGGGGGATCAACTAATGAAAAACTGTTTTTT.

This chain joins TRBV6-5 and TRBJ1-3; D is unclear. CDR1 MNHEY and CDR2 SVGAGI come from the germline V gene. The CDR3 contains 16 residues. The ends were cut back, 0 bases at V and 0 bases at J, with 9 bases in the middle. CDR3 nucleotides: TGTGCCAGCAGTTACTCAGGTCTTTCCTCTGGAAACACCATATATTTT. Protein sequence: CASSYSGLSSGNTIYF.

The rearrangement uses TRBV11-2 and TRBJ2-2, with TRBD1 matching 9 bases. Germline V gene data show CDR1 as SGHAT and CDR2 as FQNNGV. The V segment lost 5 bases and the J segment 0 bases; nucleotides outside the gene matches: 4. The CDR3 extends over 16 amino acids. The CDR3 protein is CASSPQGATNTGELFF. The CDR3 DNA sequence: TGTGCCAGCAGCCCACAGGGGGCTACGAACACCGGGGAGCTGTTTTTT.

This chain connects TRBV6-5 to TRBJ1-6, with 9 positions matching TRBD1. Germline loops: CDR1 MNHEY, CDR2 SVGAGI. The V and J ends lost 8 bases and 7 bases, in that order; junction bases with no gene match: 6. CDR3 length: 14 residues. In DNA form, the CDR3 reads TGTGCCAGCTCCCGGACAGGGGAGAATTCACCCCTCCACTTT. Protein: CASSRTGENSPLHF.

The chain is built from TRBV28 and TRBJ1-1; D call uncertain. Germline CDR1 reads MDHEN; CDR2 reads SYDVKM. CDR3 size: 14 residues. V lost 3 bases and J lost 4, with 12 bases in between. CDR3 sequence: CASSFPGSSTEAFF. CDR3 nucleotides: TGTGCCAGCAGTTTCCCGGGCTCGAGCACTGAAGCTTTCTTT.

The rearrangement uses TRBV7-9 and TRBJ1-1, with 12 bases that match TRBD1. J gave up 5 bases and V 5 bases, and 12 bases lay outside the gene matches. The CDR3 is 17 amino acids. Germline CDR1 SEHNR, CDR2 FQNEAQ (reference sequence). The CDR3: CASSPGGTGGRRTEAFF. The CDR3 region has the DNA TGTGCCAGCAGCCCGGGGGGGACAGGGGGCCGGAGAACTGAAGCTTTCTTT.

The gene calls are TRBV5-1 and TRBJ2-5, with a tentative D call TRBD2 (6 bases). Trimming left V 0 bases short and J 3 bases short, with 9 bases between. The CDR3 loop spans 14 amino acids. Looked up from germline, CDR1 is SGHRS and CDR2 is YFSETQ. Written as DNA, the CDR3 is TGCGCCAGCAGCTTGGCCCGGGAGAAAGAGACCCAGTACTTC. Protein sequence: CASSLAREKETQYF.

The chain employs TRBV7-8 and TRBJ2-7; D gene uncertain. V was clipped by 2 bases and J by 4 bases, with 3 bases between them. The CDR3 has 11 residues. The germline V gene encodes CDR1 SGHVS and CDR2 FQNEAQ. The CDR3 DNA follows: TGTGCCAGCAGCTTACAATACGAGCAGTACTTC. It yields the protein CASSLQYEQYF.

To note about this clone: The junction shows a germline mismatch at one end, possibly a read error. The V call is TRBV7-8, the J call TRBJ1-6; 7 bases are a match to TRBD1. Germline CDR1 reads SGHVS; CDR2 reads FQNEAQ. This CDR3 is 13 amino acids long. CDR3 in amino acids: CASRLGQNSPLHF. The CDR3 region has the DNA TGTGCCAGCCGCTTGGGACAGAATTCACCCCTCCACTTT.

V gene TRBV18 combines with J gene TRBJ1-2, with 9 nucleotides matching TRBD1. This CDR3 has 13 residues. The J segment lost 4 bases and the V segment lost 6 bases, leaving 3 bases of the junction unmatched. CDR1 and CDR2 from the germline V gene are KGHSH and LQKENI. The CDR3 sequence is CASSDRGSYGYTF. The CDR3 DNA follows: TGTGCCAGCTCGGACAGGGGCTCCTATGGCTACACCTTC.

This rearrangement joins TRBV28 to TRBJ2-2, with 8 bases that match TRBD1. The trim removed 5 bases at V and 8 bases at J, leaving 4 bases unmatched. Germline lookup yields CDR1 MDHEN and CDR2 SYDVKM. The CDR3 length is 13 residues. The CDR3 sequence: CASSQDRGGELFF. The CDR3 DNA reads as TGTGCCAGCAGTCAAGACAGGGGAGGGGAGCTGTTTTTT.

The gene calls are TRBV6-4 and TRBJ2-3, with TRBD2 identical over 7 bases. Germline V gene data show CDR1 as MRHNA and CDR2 as SNTAGT. The CDR3 sequence is 14 residues long. Trimming took 2 bases from V and 4 from J; bases not matched to a gene: 3. CDR3 coding DNA: TGTGCCAGCAGTGACGCGGGGGAGGCAGATACGCAGTATTTT. Translation gives CASSDAGEADTQYF.

The chain has TRBV5-1 and TRBJ1-3; D gene uncertain. CDR1 and CDR2 (germline): SGHRS, YFSETQ. The CDR3 extends over 15 amino acids. The V gene lost 2 bases and the J gene lost 0 bases, with 9 bases spanning the gap. CDR3 in DNA: TGCGCCAGCAGCTTCGAGGACCACTCTGGAAACACCATATATTTT. Amino acid sequence: CASSFEDHSGNTIYF.

The table lists this clone with a few counts. This chain uses TRBV5-1 with TRBJ2-7; D not resolved. CDR3 length equals 13 residues. V lost 0 bases, J lost 9 bases, and 13 bases lay in between. Germline loops: CDR1 SGHRS, CDR2 YFSETQ. The CDR3 loop reads CASSLDPTSGQYF. The CDR3 nucleotides read TGCGCCAGCAGCTTGGACCCTACATCAGGGCAGTACTTC. The whole variable domain, filled in from reference TRBV5-1 and TRBJ2-7, reads KAGVTQTPRYLIKTRGQQVTLSCSPISGHRSVSWYQQTPGQGLQFLFEYFSETQRNKGNFPGRFSGRQFSNSRSEMNVSTLELGDSALYLCASSLDPTSGQYFGPGTRLTVT.

The CDR3 here is CASSLEQSGTTTTGELFF. The CDR3 DNA reads TGTGCCAGCAGCTTAGAACAATCCGGGACAACCACCACCGGGGAGCTGTTTTTT. The chain uses TRBV11-3 and TRBJ2-2; maybe TRBD1 (6 bases). Germline V CDR1 and CDR2: SGHNT, YENEEA. With 0 bases removed from V and 4 bases from J, the gap between germline ends came to 18 bases. CDR3 length: 18 residues.

The chain employs TRBV27 and TRBJ1-5; TRBD1 agrees at 10 bases. The CDR3 runs 18 residues. Germline V gene lookup returns CDR1 MNHEY and CDR2 SMNVEV (reference sequence). Trimming cost V 6 bases and J 3 bases; bases outside gene matches: 14. The CDR3 region has the DNA TGTGCCAGCAGCCGACCTTTGGGACAGGGGTCGTACAATCAGCCCCAGCATTTT. Translation gives CASSRPLGQGSYNQPQHF.

The chain carries TRBV5-1 and TRBJ1-6; D ambiguous. Deletions cut 0 bases from V and 0 bases from J, with 4 bases between. CDR3 length: 15 residues. The V gene's germline CDR1 is SGHRS and CDR2 YFSETQ. Here the CDR3 DNA reads TGCGCCAGCAGCTTGGACCGCTCCTATAATTCACCCCTCCACTTT. It codes for CASSLDRSYNSPLHF.

The rearrangement joins TRBV4-1 to TRBJ2-1; perhaps TRBD1 as D (6 bases). V was cut by 0 bases and J by 12 bases, with 21 bases left in between. The CDR3 runs 16 residues. Germline V gene data show CDR1 as MGHRA and CDR2 as YSYEKL. CDR3 nucleotides: TGCGCCAGCAGCCAAGATTCCGGACAGAGGGTCCGGGTGCAGTTCTTC. As protein: CASSQDSGQRVRVQFF.

V gene TRBV9 combines with J gene TRBJ1-5; 9 nucleotides match TRBD1. This CDR3 is built from 17 residues. Losses at the gene ends were 3 bases for V and 5 bases for J; bases not matched to a gene: 12. The germline V gene encodes CDR1 SGDLS and CDR2 YYNGEE. Written as DNA, the CDR3 is TGTGCCAGCAGCGCGGGTCCTCCGGGACAGGGATATCAGCCCCAGCATTTT. Protein product: CASSAGPPGQGYQPQHF.

This rearrangement joins TRBV29-1 to TRBJ2-7; 11 bases map to TRBD1. In germline, CDR1 is SQVTM, CDR2 ANQGSEA. V shed 5 bases, J shed 6 bases, and the junction held 6 bases outside the gene matches. The CDR3 contains 13 residues. The CDR3 nucleotides are TGCAGCGTTTTAGGACAGGGGGCTGCCGAGCAGTACTTC. The encoded protein is CSVLGQGAAEQYF.

J is TRBJ1-1 and V is TRBV14; 7 nucleotides match TRBD1. Germline CDR1 is SGHDN and CDR2 is FVKESK. The ends lost 2 bases at V and 4 bases at J; junction bases unmatched: 4. The CDR3 sequence is 14 residues long. In DNA form, the CDR3 reads TGTGCCAGCAGCCAACAGGGGGTAGGCACTGAAGCTTTCTTT. This translates into CASSQQGVGTEAFF. Together with reference TRBV14 and TRBJ1-1, the CDR3 gives the full variable domain: EAGVTQFPSHSVIEKGQTVTLRCDPISGHDNLYWYRRVMGKEIKFLLHFVKESKQDESGMPNNRFLAERTGGTYSTLKVQPAELEDSGVYFCASSQQGVGTEAFFGQGTRLTVV.